A selection of T cell receptor beta chains follows, all from one sample in a study of cytotoxic CD8 clonotypes in ibrutinib-treated CLL. Clones were read by immunoSEQ multiplex PCR, and TCRdb kept only the in-frame ones, dropping some. The sample shows fewer than 45,000 clones, about two thirds of them seen only once. This specimen consisted of PBMCs, obtained at disease progression, from a patient treated with ibrutinib. These receptors were obtained from a human donor with chronic lymphocytic leukemia. The CDR3 runs from the conserved cysteine through the conserved F or W. Each record gives: D gene, clone size, J gene, V gene, CDR3 protein, CDR3 DNA. A D gene is named only where the DNA matches it firmly. Not all rows give a size; the values are once, few, many and, for expanded clones, a class.

>TRBD1|.|TRBJ1-6|TRBV25-1
CASSEGGRGHSPLHF
TGTGCCAGCAGTGAGGGGGGCAGGGGGCATTCACCCCTCCACTTT
>.|many|TRBJ1-6|TRBV2
CASSLLRESPLHF
TGTGCCAGCAGTCTTCTAAGGGAGTCACCCCTCCACTTT
>.|.|TRBJ1-1|TRBV7-8
CASSLQGVGTEAFF
TGTGCCAGCAGCTTACAAGGGGTTGGGACTGAAGCTTTCTTT
>.|.|TRBJ2-5|TRBV9
CASSVEAGWETQYF
TGTGCCAGCAGCGTAGAGGCGGGGTGGGAGACCCAGTACTTC
>TRBD1|few|TRBJ1-1|TRBV19
CASSHGTDRDTEAFF
TGTGCCAGTTCCCACGGGACTGACAGGGACACTGAAGCTTTCTTT
>.|.|TRBJ1-1|TRBV12-5
CASGDTREAFF
TGTGCTAGTGGAGATACCCGTGAAGCTTTCTTT
>.|.|TRBJ2-1|TRBV4-1
CASSQDAGLYNEQFF
TGCGCCAGCAGCCAAGACGCGGGACTTTATAATGAGCAGTTCTTC
>TRBD1|.|TRBJ1-3|TRBV7-9
CASSWGQGFSGNTIYF
TGTGCCAGCAGCTGGGGACAGGGGTTCTCTGGAAACACCATATATTTT
>TRBD1|once|TRBJ1-4|TRBV19
CASGTGAATNEKLFF
TGTGCCAGTGGGACAGGCGCCGCAACTAATGAAAAACTGTTTTTT
>.|.|TRBJ2-7|TRBV5-4
CASSLLGGSRSSYEQYF
TGTGCCAGCAGCTTGCTAGGGGGGTCAAGGAGCTCCTACGAGCAGTACTTC
>TRBD1|.|TRBJ1-4|TRBV7-9
CASRRTGREKLFF
TGTGCCAGCAGAAGGACAGGGCGTGAAAAACTGTTTTTT
>.|.|TRBJ1-1|TRBV19
CASKGGALGEAFF
TGTGCCAGTAAAGGGGGGGCTCTAGGAGAAGCTTTCTTT
>.|few|TRBJ1-4|TRBV2
CASSAGRANEKLFF
TGTGCCAGCAGCGCCGGGAGGGCTAATGAAAAACTGTTTTTT
>.|.|TRBJ1-6|TRBV6-1
CASSAPGTRPLHF
TGTGCCAGCAGTGCCCCGGGCACCAGACCCCTCCACTTT
>.|.|TRBJ2-2|TRBV11-3
CASSSRRAGDTGELFF
TGTGCCAGCAGCTCTCGGAGGGCAGGGGACACCGGGGAGCTGTTTTTT
>.|.|TRBJ1-1|TRBV6-5
CASSYLRNTEAFF
TGTGCCAGCAGTTACCTGAGGAACACTGAAGCTTTCTTT
>.|once|TRBJ1-1|TRBV12-2
CASRLESWDTEAFF
TGTGCAAGTCGCTTAGAATCCTGGGACACTGAAGCTTTCTTT
>.|few|TRBJ1-2|TRBV2
CASSETGVPGYTF
TGTGCCAGCAGTGAAACCGGAGTACCGGGCTACACCTTC
>.|.|TRBJ2-1|TRBV5-1
CASSPEPTGSYNEQFF
TGCGCCAGCAGCCCTGAGCCAACGGGCTCCTACAATGAGCAGTTCTTC
>.|.|TRBJ1-1|TRBV6-5
CASSQGTRVGAAFF
TGTGCCAGCAGCCAAGGGACAAGGGTTGGTGCAGCTTTCTTT
>.|.|TRBJ2-1|TRBV6-1
CASTPGTPSHEQFF
TGTGCCAGCACCCCCGGGACCCCTTCACATGAGCAGTTCTTC
>.|once|TRBJ2-7|TRBV10-1
CASSVGRQPTYEQYF
TGCGCCAGCAGTGTGGGGCGACAACCTACCTACGAGCAGTACTTC
>.|.|TRBJ2-7|TRBV7-6
CASSQDKEYEQYF
TGTGCCAGCAGCCAAGATAAGGAATACGAGCAGTACTTC
>.|.|TRBJ1-1|TRBV11-1
CASSFRTVMNTEAFF
TGTGCCAGCAGCTTCCGGACCGTCATGAACACTGAAGCTTTCTTT
>.|few|TRBJ2-3|TRBV11-2
CASSLFTDTQYF
TGTGCCAGCAGCCTATTCACAGATACGCAGTATTTT
>.|.|TRBJ2-7|TRBV14
CASSQYGPGGAYEQYF
TGTGCCAGCAGCCAATATGGGCCTGGGGGCGCCTACGAGCAGTACTTC
>.|.|TRBJ2-7|TRBV5-4
CASSLEQGPVNEQYF
TGTGCCAGCAGCTTGGAGCAGGGTCCGGTCAACGAGCAGTACTTC
>.|.|TRBJ2-5|TRBV12-5
CASGLGDRDAETQYF
TGTGCTAGTGGTTTGGGAGACAGAGATGCCGAGACCCAGTACTTC
>.|.|TRBJ2-7|TRBV2
CASRIQLWDEQYF
TGTGCCAGCAGGATCCAACTGTGGGACGAGCAGTACTTC
>.|.|TRBJ2-3|TRBV7-9
CASSPRGGSTDTQYF
TGTGCCAGCAGCCCACGTGGGGGGAGCACAGATACGCAGTATTTT
>.|few|TRBJ1-2|TRBV5-6
CASSLVGSGYTF
TGTGCCAGCAGCTTGGTCGGGTCTGGCTACACCTTC
>.|.|TRBJ1-5|TRBV6-1
CASSGTDGNQPQHF
TGTGCCAGCAGCGGGACGGATGGCAATCAGCCCCAGCATTTT
>.|.|TRBJ1-6|TRBV7-8
CASSLSNSENSPLHF
TGTGCCAGCAGCTTATCTAACAGCGAAAATTCACCCCTCCACTTT